Listed below are T cell receptor beta chains from one sample, sequenced in a study of CD8 T cells in Susac syndrome. In TCRdb, the immunoSEQ multiplex PCR reads were re-called with MiXCR into one record per CDR3 protein. This sample has about 150,000 distinct CDR3 sequences, with approximately 95% found just once. Sequenced input: CD4+ T cells from PBMCs. These receptor sequences come from a human donor with Susac syndrome. CDR3s include the opening cysteine and the closing phenylalanine or tryptophan. A row's size may be missing; if present it is once, few, many or a size class.

v_gene	j_gene	abundance	CDR3aa
TRBV6-6	TRBJ2-5	NA	CASSYRSDTQETQYF
TRBV28	TRBJ2-5	NA	CASSLSRGGPETQYF
TRBV7-8	TRBJ2-5	NA	CASSRGWGEETQYF
TRBV7-6	TRBJ1-6	NA	CASSLAEQGANSPLHF
TRBV3-1	TRBJ2-7	NA	CASSQLIGRGLYEQYF
TRBV3-1	TRBJ1-2	NA	CASSQRENGYTF
TRBV25-1	TRBJ1-3	NA	CASKGGSGGSYF
TRBV29-1	TRBJ1-2	NA	CSVALGAYGYTF
TRBV29-1	TRBJ1-3	NA	CSATGTTGNTIYF
TRBV20-1	TRBJ2-3	NA	CSARDPTEAGTDTQYF
TRBV29-1	TRBJ2-5	once	CSVDRTGGQETQYF
TRBV12-3/TRBV12-4	TRBJ1-5	NA	CASSQKDRSRQPQHF
TRBV20-1	TRBJ2-7	NA	CSARGTDEQYF
TRBV11-2	TRBJ1-1	NA	CASSPGFLAFF
TRBV20-1	TRBJ1-5	NA	CSARTDNSNQPQHF
TRBV20-1	TRBJ2-4	NA	CSAQRAGLAEINIQYF
TRBV27	TRBJ1-2	NA	CASSRQGSNYGYTF
TRBV29-1	TRBJ2-6	NA	CSVYGTGANVLTF
TRBV20-1	TRBJ1-5	NA	CSAREAENSNQPQHF
TRBV2	TRBJ2-1	once	CASGPDRVSYNEQFF
TRBV19	TRBJ2-1	once	CAISLRDNEQFF
TRBV5-6	TRBJ2-1	NA	CASSVGQVDEQFF
TRBV7-2	TRBJ1-5	once	CASSLEEGEQPQHF
TRBV24-1	TRBJ2-1	NA	CATSGPRDGYNEQFF
TRBV9	TRBJ1-1	NA	CASSAGTFGDTEAFF
TRBV4-2	TRBJ2-3	NA	CASSRVAADTQYF
TRBV4-3	TRBJ1-3	NA	CASSQDVRAVTIYF
TRBV14	TRBJ2-1	NA	CASSQVRGNNEQFF
TRBV29-1	TRBJ2-2	once	CSVARYSRGNTGELFF
TRBV5-4	TRBJ2-5	NA	CASSTKTGVETQYF
TRBV9	TRBJ2-1	NA	CASSVYWGEQFF
TRBV15	TRBJ1-4	NA	CATSRGTGEKLFF
TRBV13	TRBJ2-5	few	CASSLSLAAKETQYF
TRBV6-2/TRBV6-3	TRBJ2-7	NA	CASRAPYEQYF
TRBV29-1	TRBJ2-2	NA	CSAGHPNTGELFF
TRBV29-1	TRBJ1-2	NA	CSVEELKNYGYTF
TRBV29-1	TRBJ2-3	NA	CSASQGITTDTQYF
TRBV14	TRBJ2-1	NA	CASSQDSYNEQFF
TRBV11-2	TRBJ2-2	NA	CASSLAGEGTGELFF
TRBV29-1	TRBJ2-7	NA	CSVESATGYEQYF
TRBV20-1	TRBJ2-6	NA	CSASASGANVLTF
TRBV3-1	TRBJ1-5	once	CASSQGQGYQPQHF
TRBV7-2	TRBJ2-2	NA	CASSLDSPGLASTGELFF
TRBV12-3/TRBV12-4	TRBJ2-3	NA	CASSLGRGLAGPPGSTDTQYF
TRBV23-1	TRBJ1-2	NA	CASSQELPREEKSPNYGYTF
TRBV6-6	TRBJ1-5	NA	CASDSQGAQNQPQHF
TRBV4-3	TRBJ2-3	NA	CASSLEGESTDTQYF
TRBV29-1	TRBJ2-7	NA	CSFEKGKGEQYF
TRBV20-1	TRBJ2-5	NA	CSSRSEVKTQYF
TRBV29-1	TRBJ1-5	NA	CSVGTGLGNQPQHF
TRBV20-1	TRBJ2-5	NA	CSAGGAGTGEETQYF
TRBV7-2	TRBJ1-1	once	CASSLLGRLNTEAFF
TRBV6-5	TRBJ2-5	NA	CASRSSGGETQYF